These 20 T cell receptor beta chains came from one sample sequenced in a study of CD8+CD57+ T cells in acquired aplastic anemia. Individuals selected for sequencing had exhibited CD8+CD57+ cell expansion on flow cytometry. According to the study, genomic DNA was the template for TCR beta VDJ and CDR3 profiling. TCRdb independently ran MiXCR on the reads; one entry per CDR3 protein. The sample carries 400,000 to 600,000 distinct CDR3 sequences, around 33% recorded once. The source material was sorted CD4+, CD8+, or CD8+CD57+ T cells (not recorded which) from PBMCs. The receptors here all came from a human donor with aplastic anemia.

This clonotype was counted at least ten times. This chain joins TRBV25-1 and TRBJ2-2; 7 bases align to TRBD2. CDR3 length equals 16 residues. The V gene end was trimmed by 2 bases and the J gene end by 5 bases; junction bases not matched to a gene: 8. Germline lookup yields CDR1 MGHDK and CDR2 SYGVNS. This chain's CDR3 is CASSETSGRVTGELFF. DNA of the CDR3: TGTGCCAGCAGTGAAACGTCTGGGAGGGTGACCGGGGAGCTGTTTTTT.

Ten or more counts support this clonotype. The chain couples TRBV19 to TRBJ1-3; D remains unclear. This CDR3 contains 13 residues. Germline CDR1 LNHDA, CDR2 SQIVND (reference sequence). V dropped 3 bases and J dropped 2 bases, with 5 bases sitting between them. As DNA, the CDR3 is TGTGCCAGTAGTATTGGGACTGGAAACACCATATATTTT. Translating gives CASSIGTGNTIYF.

This clonotype has at least ten counts. V and J are TRBV5-6 and TRBJ2-7, with D possibly being TRBD1 or TRBD2 (5 bases each). This CDR3 spans 15 amino acids. The V gene lost 6 bases and the J gene lost 7 bases, with 23 bases spanning the gap. Per germline, CDR1 SGHDT and CDR2 YYEEEE. In DNA, the CDR3 is TGTGCCAGCACTCTCCGACTGGGACGCTACGCGGAGCAGTACTTC. It specifies CASTLRLGRYAEQYF.

This clonotype has more than one count but fewer than ten. The V and J genes are TRBV6-1 and TRBJ1-5; possible D gene TRBD1, 5 bases. The CDR3 spans 16 residues. Trimming removed 5 bases at V and 0 bases at J, with 14 bases between. Germline CDR1 MNHNS, CDR2 SASEGT. CDR3 region: CASSPSGPDSNQPQHF. DNA for the CDR3: TGTGCCAGCAGTCCTTCGGGGCCAGATAGCAATCAGCCCCAGCATTTT.

This clonotype was observed once. The V and J genes are TRBV11-3 and TRBJ1-2, with 9 positions matching TRBD1. CDR3 length: 14 amino acids. Trimming took 1 base from V and 7 from J; bases not matched to a gene: 4. Germline V lookup: CDR1 SGHNT, CDR2 YENEEA. CDR3 coding DNA: TGTGCCAGCAGCTTAGCGGGACAGGGCTTTGGCTACACCTTC. Translating gives CASSLAGQGFGYTF.

This clonotype was recorded at least ten times. The chain uses TRBV2 and TRBJ2-1; 11 bases agree with TRBD2. The CDR3 consists of 14 residues. Germline V gene sequence: CDR1 SNHLY, CDR2 FYNNEI. The ends lost 1 base at V and 9 bases at J; junction bases unmatched: 2. This CDR3 is CASSEGLAGTEQFF. CDR3 sequence (DNA): TGTGCCAGCAGTGAAGGACTAGCGGGGACTGAGCAGTTCTTC.

This clonotype appeared a few times. As DNA, the CDR3 is TGTGCCACCAGCAGACGGACAGGGGGCTACGAGCAGTACTTC. Translating gives CATSRRTGGYEQYF. The V call is TRBV15, the J call TRBJ2-7; 10 positions agree with TRBD1. In germline, CDR1 is LNHNV, CDR2 YYDKDF (reference sequence). V gave up 2 bases and J gave up 3 bases; unmatched junction bases: 1. The CDR3 runs 14 residues.

This clonotype came up many times. This chain joins TRBV27 and TRBJ1-6; tentatively, D is TRBD1 (5 bases). CDR3 length: 16 amino acids. Germline V gives CDR1 MNHEY, CDR2 SMNVEV (reference sequence). The V gene lost 6 bases and the J gene lost 9 bases, with 21 bases spanning the gap. CDR3 bases: TGTGCCAGCAGCTTGTCGGAGGGCGGGGGTACTTCACCCCTCCACTTT. Its translation is CASSLSEGGGTSPLHF.

This clonotype was seen many times. The CDR3: CATSRGMQGDGYTF. As DNA, the CDR3 is TGTGCCACCAGCAGAGGTATGCAGGGGGATGGCTACACCTTC. The chain is built from TRBV15 and TRBJ1-2; the match to TRBD1 covers 7 bases. The CDR3 extends over 14 amino acids. The germline gives CDR1 LNHNV, CDR2 YYDKDF (reference sequence). V lost 1 base and J lost 6; bases outside the gene matches: 5.

This clonotype came up a few times. The rearrangement joins TRBV2 to TRBJ1-5, with D perhaps TRBD1 (5 bases). Per the germline V gene, CDR1 is SNHLY and CDR2 is FYNNEI. Trimming took off 3 bases at V and 6 bases at J, with 15 bases between the two ends. The CDR3 is 15 residues long. DNA for the CDR3: TGTGCCAGCAGTGAGGGGGGGAGCTCGAGTCAGCCCCAGCATTTT. Translating gives CASSEGGSSSQPQHF.

Turning to this clonotype: This may come from a read error, since a much larger clone is one base off. V is TRBV20-1 and J is TRBJ2-1; D is uncertain. Germline V CDR1 and CDR2: DFQATT, SNEGSKA (reference sequence). The CDR3 spans 12 residues. V was shortened by 1 base and J by 8 bases, with 9 bases between the two germline ends. CDR3 amino acids: CSARAALHEQFF. The CDR3 region has the DNA TGCAGTGCTAGAGCAGCCCTCCATGAGCAGTTCTTC.

This clonotype has only a few counts. The chain recombines TRBV15 with TRBJ1-1; possibly TRBD1 for D (5 bases). V shed 0 bases and J shed 6 bases, with 14 bases lying between them. This CDR3 comprises 15 residues. CDR1 is LNHNV, CDR2 YYDKDF, per germline (reference sequence). The CDR3 DNA reads as TGTGCCACCAGCAGAGATGGGATAAGGGGCCCTGAAGCTTTCTTT. Translated: CATSRDGIRGPEAFF.

This clonotype was recorded many times. The V and J genes are TRBV15 and TRBJ1-1; D is perhaps TRBD1 (5 bases). The CDR3 consists of 15 residues. The germline V gene has CDR1 LNHNV and CDR2 YYDKDF (reference sequence). V dropped 3 bases and J dropped 7 bases, with 18 bases sitting between them. The CDR3 region is CATSRGGGWRDEAFF. DNA for the CDR3: TGTGCCACCAGCAGGGGGGGGGGGTGGAGGGATGAAGCTTTCTTT.

Ten or more counts support this clonotype. As DNA, the CDR3 is TGTGCCAGTGCGATAGAGGGGGATGGCTACACCTTC. Its translation: CASAIEGDGYTF. This chain connects TRBV19 to TRBJ1-2; D perhaps matches TRBD1 (6 bases). Per the germline V gene, CDR1 is LNHDA and CDR2 is SQIVND (reference sequence). V dropped 8 bases and J dropped 6 bases, with 13 bases sitting between them. The CDR3 consists of 12 residues.

A single count supports this clonotype. This chain connects TRBV29-1 to TRBJ2-7, with TRBD1 as a possible D gene (5 bases). Trimming cost V 6 bases and J 2 bases, with 8 bases left between them. In germline, CDR1 is SQVTM, CDR2 ANQGSEA. This CDR3 has 11 amino acids. In nucleotides, the CDR3 is TGCAGCGTCGGCAGGGCCTACGAGCAGTACTTC. This translates into CSVGRAYEQYF.

This chain joins TRBV20-1 and TRBJ2-7; 7 bases agree with TRBD1. The CDR3 has 13 residues. Germline values: CDR1 DFQATT, CDR2 SNEGSKA (reference sequence). V was clipped by 4 bases and J by 4 bases; unmatched bases: 7. The CDR3 bases are TGCAGTGCTATCCAGACAGGGAAGTACGAGCAGTACTTC. Translation gives CSAIQTGKYEQYF.

This clonotype was seen only once. The V call is TRBV10-2, the J call TRBJ1-6; unclear D gene. The ends were cut back, 6 bases at V and 8 bases at J, with 23 bases in the middle. CDR3 size: 17 residues. Germline CDR1 WSHSY, CDR2 SAAADI. Here the CDR3 reads CASSESSLKHQDSPLHF. The CDR3 DNA is TGCGCCAGCAGCGAATCCAGCCTCAAGCATCAAGATTCACCCCTCCACTTT.

The chain combines TRBV7-2 with TRBJ2-1; 9 bases agree with TRBD1. The germline V gene encodes CDR1 SGHTA and CDR2 FQGNSA. The CDR3 sequence is 14 residues long. V was clipped by 7 bases and J by 9 bases; unmatched bases: 10. The CDR3, as DNA: TGTGCCAGCAACTTCGGACAGGGGCCGGTTGAGCAGTTCTTC. Translating it yields CASNFGQGPVEQFF.

This clonotype was recorded at least ten times. The V and J genes are TRBV7-2 and TRBJ1-6; D possibly corresponds to TRBD1 (6 bases). CDR3 length equals 18 residues. Germline CDR1 is SGHTA and CDR2 is FQGNSA. V lost 1 base and J 0 bases, leaving 13 bases between the germline ends. CDR3 amino acids: CASSLVGHLSSYNSPLHF. Written as DNA, the CDR3 is TGTGCCAGCAGCTTAGTGGGACACCTGAGCTCCTATAATTCACCCCTCCACTTT.

This clonotype was seen ten or more times. The CDR3 reads CASSPSGGTETQYF. CDR3 DNA sequence: TGTGCCAGTAGTCCTAGCGGGGGTACAGAGACCCAGTACTTC. The chain is built from TRBV19 and TRBJ2-5; TRBD2 matches 10 bases. The trim removed 5 bases at V and 4 bases at J, leaving 4 bases unmatched. The CDR3 covers 14 residues. CDR1 is LNHDA, CDR2 SQIVND, per germline (reference sequence).